Presented here are 9 T cell receptor beta chains from one specimen sequenced in a study of CD8 T cells in ankylosing spondylitis. Study-level results: A TCR beta motif of about eight highly homologous variants seemed to mark ankylosing spondylitis blood.

For these receptors, no antigen is known. A single record per CDR3 protein comes from TCRdb applying MiXCR to the 5' RACE reads. The sample shows around 770,000 distinct CDR3 sequences, approximately 12% of them seen only once. The sample taken for sequencing was blood, either unsorted or a sorted T cell fraction (not recorded which). These receptor sequences come from a male donor with ankylosing spondylitis.

The V call is TRBV5-1, the J call TRBJ2-1; D ambiguous. The germline V gene has CDR1 SGHRS and CDR2 YFSETQ. There are 13 residues in the CDR3. Between the trimmed V and J ends, which lost 4 bases and 6 bases, there was a span of 11 bases. The CDR3 here is CASSIGSINEQFF. The CDR3, as DNA: TGCGCCAGCAGCATTGGGTCCATCAATGAGCAGTTCTTC.

The chain's CDR3 is CSARDRPRARGYTF. The CDR3 DNA sequence: TGCAGTGCTAGAGATCGCCCCCGGGCGCGTGGCTACACCTTC. V is TRBV20-1 and J is TRBJ1-2; D call uncertain. V was trimmed by 0 bases and J by 7 bases, leaving 15 bases between them. CDR3 length: 14 amino acids. Germline-derived CDR1 and CDR2 are DFQATT and SNEGSKA (reference sequence).

A few counts support this clonotype. The chain joins TRBV6-2 or TRBV6-3 to TRBJ2-6; D call uncertain. CDR3 size: 13 residues. CDR1 is MNHEY and CDR2 is SVGEGT in the germline V gene. Trimming cost V 8 bases and J 4 bases, with 9 bases left between them. The CDR3 sequence: CASAMTGANVLTF. For the CDR3, the DNA is TGTGCCAGCGCAATGACAGGGGCCAACGTCCTGACTTTC.

The V gene is TRBV20-1, the J gene TRBJ2-1, with 11 bases fitting TRBD2. Trimming took 3 bases from V and 5 from J; bases not matched to a gene: 9. Germline V gives CDR1 DFQATT, CDR2 SNEGSKA (reference sequence). The CDR3 has 16 amino acids. The CDR3 protein is CSASMWGTSGNNEQFF. The CDR3 DNA sequence: TGCAGTGCTAGTATGTGGGGGACTAGCGGTAACAATGAGCAGTTCTTC.

The V and J genes are TRBV28 and TRBJ2-4; 9 nucleotides align to TRBD1. Germline loops: CDR1 MDHEN, CDR2 SYDVKM. This CDR3 comprises 14 residues. V dropped 6 bases and J dropped 2; count of bases not matched to a gene: 2. The CDR3 DNA reads as TGTGCCAGCAGGGGGACAGGGTCCAAAAACATTCAGTACTTC. Its protein product is CASRGTGSKNIQYF. The full variable domain, completed using reference TRBV28 and TRBJ2-4, is DVKVTQSSRYLVKRTGEKVFLECVQDMDHENMFWYRQDPGLGLRLIYFSYDVKMKEKGDIPEGYSVSREKKERFSLILESASTNQTSMYLCASRGTGSKNIQYFGAGTRLSVL.

V usage is TRBV20-1 and J usage is TRBJ2-1, with D perhaps matching TRBD1 or TRBD2 (6 bases each). Germline CDR1 DFQATT, CDR2 SNEGSKA (reference sequence). CDR3 length: 15 amino acids. The germline V and J ends were trimmed by 6 bases and 0 bases, with 15 bases remaining between them. DNA for the CDR3: TGCAGTGCCAGGGGTCCAGCGGGCTCCTACAATGAGCAGTTCTTC. Its translation: CSARGPAGSYNEQFF.

There are a few counts of this clonotype. The chain couples TRBV15 to TRBJ1-1; D remains ambiguous. V was clipped by 5 bases and J by 7 bases, with 14 bases between them. The CDR3 loop spans 13 amino acids. The germline V gene encodes CDR1 LNHNV and CDR2 YYDKDF (reference sequence). Here the CDR3 reads CATSRVTEGEAFF. The CDR3 region has the DNA TGTGCCACCAGCCGAGTAACAGAGGGTGAAGCTTTCTTT. Using reference TRBV15 and TRBJ1-1 for the parts outside the CDR3, the full variable domain is DAMVIQNPRYQVTQFGKPVTLSCSQTLNHNVMYWYQQKSSQAPKLLFHYYDKDFNNEADTPDNFQSRRPNTSFCFLDIRSPGLGDTAMYLCATSRVTEGEAFFGQGTRLTVV.

This clonotype was seen repeatedly, ten times or more. V and J are TRBV7-3 and TRBJ2-1; no clear D. The germline V gene encodes CDR1 SGHTA and CDR2 FQGTGA. There are 16 residues in the CDR3. V was pared by 5 bases and J by 2 bases, with 16 bases between. The CDR3 reads CASSEPHAKTYNEQFF. DNA of the CDR3: TGTGCCAGCAGCGAACCCCACGCAAAAACCTACAATGAGCAGTTCTTC.

This clonotype occurred a few times. The rearrangement uses TRBV4-3 and TRBJ2-7; 7 bases match TRBD1. The CDR3 extends over 15 amino acids. CDR1 LGHNA and CDR2 YSLEER come from the germline V gene. V lost 0 bases to trimming and J lost 3 bases; unmatched junction nucleotides: 5. CDR3 nucleotides: TGCGCCAGCAGCCAAGAACAGGGGCGTTTCTACGAGCAGTACTTC. This sequence encodes CASSQEQGRFYEQYF.